A single TCR beta chain is shown here with its context. Ten or more counts support this clone. The target of this receptor is not known. Qualities for individual bases were not recorded, and no much larger clone is one base off. Library construction relied on PCR. This sample was sequenced with an Illumina HiSeq 4000. High-throughput sequencing was used to profile the TCR beta-chain CDR3 region of each patient. The study's processing was this. The researchers built a classifier to tell apart papillary thyroid cancer patients with distant metastasis, based on CDR3 differences among clinicopathological groups. To measure repertoire diversity the researchers used the Shannon index, while the Morisita-Horn index served to gauge how similar the tumor and blood repertoires were. The raw public reads went through TCRdb reprocessing: fastp at Q25, MiXCR clone calling, in-frame beta chains kept. The V and J calls and clone size come from TCRdb's table, not from the authors' own analysis. This sample lists around 14,000 clones; 20% to 30% were detected once. The ten most abundant clones make up 10% to 11% of the sample.

This specimen comes from a study of metastatic and nonmetastatic thyroid tumors (dated by TCRdb to the early 2020s). Looking at the study overall: Repertoires from peripheral blood and from tumor or nodule tissue samples of malignant and benign thyroid patients were compared. Points the paper makes about the study in general: In both blood and tumor samples, TCR beta diversity was reported to be significantly higher in malignant tumors than in benign nodules.

The CDR3, cysteine through phenylalanine, is 15 amino acids long. The read is trimmed to its CDR3 DNA, 45 bases read in frame from base 1. From the germline V gene (reference sequence), CDR1 is SEHNR and CDR2 is FQNEAQ. V has 1 base trimmed and J has 5 bases trimmed; junction bases matching no gene number 2. Before undergoing thyroid surgery, none of the patients had been given any kind of treatment. Using T-cell receptor beta sequencing, the researchers looked back retrospectively at clinical samples from patients, gathered between the early 2010s and the late 2010s. The material sequenced was tumor tissue. This TCR was recovered from a female donor with papillary thyroid cancer or a benign thyroid nodule (not recorded which). Some clones in this sample may be carry-over from other donors' samples. The chain is encoded by TRBV7-9 joined to TRBJ2-2; a stretch of 9 junction bases matches TRBD2. The DNA is as follows: TGTGCCAGCAGCTTAGTCGCGGGGGGGACCGGGGAGCTGTTTTTT. Its protein product is CASSLVAGGTGELFF. The entire variable domain, with the stretches around the CDR3 drawn from the reference TRBV7-9 and TRBJ2-2 proteins, is DTGVSQNPRHKITKRGQNVTFRCDPISEHNRLYWYRQTLGQGPEFLTYFQNEAQLEKSRLLSDRFSAERPKGSFSTLEIQRTEQGDSAMYLCASSLVAGGTGELFFGEGSRLTVL.